Each of the 26 T cell receptor beta chains below was sequenced from the same sample in a study of OX40 agonist ivuxolimab in advanced cancers. Clones were sequenced by immunoSEQ multiplex PCR, and TCRdb holds only the in-frame ones, with some missing. This table holds 71,000 or so clones, approximately 90% found once. The specimen comprised CD4+ or CD8+ T cells sorted from blood, sampled in a trial of the OX40 agonist ivuxolimab. The receptors shown here come from an adult with an advanced solid tumor such as melanoma, head and neck, liver or kidney cancer.

The CDR3 reads CASSSTGIGGSSGANVLTF. CDR3 nucleotides: TGTGCCAGTAGTTCAACAGGGATTGGCGGTAGTTCTGGGGCCAACGTCCTGACTTTC. V gene TRBV19 combines with J gene TRBJ2-6; the D gene is possibly TRBD1 (6 bases). This CDR3 has 19 residues. Germline V CDR1 and CDR2: LNHDA, SQIVND (reference sequence). Trimming shortened V by 5 bases and J by 1 base, and 21 bases separated the two germline ends.

There are a few counts of this clone. The chain recombines TRBV4-2 with TRBJ2-7; D call uncertain. Between the trimmed V and J ends, which lost 1 base and 0 bases, there was a span of 10 bases. The germline V gene has CDR1 LGHNA and CDR2 YNFKEQ. The CDR3 sequence is 15 residues long. CDR3 region: CASSQGSPSSYEQYF. The DNA of the CDR3 is TGTGCCAGCAGCCAAGGCTCCCCAAGCTCCTACGAGCAGTACTTC.

CDR3 coding DNA: TGTGCCAGCAGCTTTAGCCATAGGGGCGGCACTGAAGCTTTCTTT. It codes for CASSFSHRGGTEAFF. This chain uses TRBV7-8 with TRBJ1-1, with D possibly matching TRBD1 (5 bases). The CDR3 is made up of 15 amino acids. Germline assignment: CDR1 SGHVS and CDR2 FQNEAQ. Between the trimmed V and J ends, which lost 3 bases and 4 bases, there was a span of 15 bases.

The chain combines TRBV27 with TRBJ2-5; 9 nucleotides agree with TRBD2. With 6 bases clipped from V and 1 base from J, the junction kept 3 bases outside the gene matches. CDR3 length equals 14 residues. In germline, CDR1 is MNHEY, CDR2 SMNVEV (reference sequence). CDR3 residues: CASSGLASQETQYF. The DNA for the CDR3 is TGTGCCAGCAGCGGACTAGCGAGCCAAGAGACCCAGTACTTC.

The chain employs TRBV18 and TRBJ1-5; D remains ambiguous. Germline assignment: CDR1 KGHSH and CDR2 LQKENI. The germline V and J ends were trimmed by 2 bases and 9 bases, with 8 bases remaining between them. The CDR3 covers 12 residues. The CDR3 DNA is TGTGCCAGCTCACCATTCAAAGGGCCCCAGCATTTT. Residues: CASSPFKGPQHF. The whole variable domain, remainder taken from reference TRBV18 and TRBJ1-5, is NAGVMQNPRHLVRRRGQEARLRCSPMKGHSHVYWYRQLPEEGLKFMVYLQKENIIDESGMPKERFSAEFPKEGPSILRIQQVVRGDSAAYFCASSPFKGPQHFGDGTRLSIL.

As regards this clone: This CDR3 is also generated by other DNA sequences in the sample. The genes are TRBV7-6 and TRBJ2-3, with D uncertain. V shed 4 bases and J shed 1 base, with 3 bases lying between them. Per the germline V gene, CDR1 is SGHVS and CDR2 is FNYEAQ. The CDR3 loop spans 12 amino acids. The CDR3, as DNA: TGTGCCAGCAGCTCCCGCACAGATACGCAGTATTTT. Translation: CASSSRTDTQYF.

J is TRBJ1-2 and V is TRBV28, with 10 bases fitting TRBD1. This CDR3 comprises 15 residues. CDR1 is MDHEN, CDR2 SYDVKM, per germline. Trimming took 1 base from V and 5 from J; bases not matched to a gene: 4. The CDR3 bases are TGTGCCAGCAGTTTATCGACAGGGGGCGAATATGGCTACACCTTC. It codes for CASSLSTGGEYGYTF.

The chain has TRBV28 and TRBJ1-5; D is unresolved. The germline V gene encodes CDR1 MDHEN and CDR2 SYDVKM. The CDR3 totals 14 residues. The germline V and J ends were trimmed by 3 bases and 7 bases, with 13 bases remaining between them. In DNA form, the CDR3 reads TGTGCCAGCAGTTTCGGACGGTGGCTCCAGCCCCAGCATTTT. Translated, it gives CASSFGRWLQPQHF.

The rearrangement uses TRBV5-1 and TRBJ2-1; 7 positions agree with TRBD2. The J segment lost 6 bases and the V segment lost 0 bases, leaving 6 bases of the junction unmatched. CDR3 length: 15 amino acids. Germline lookup yields CDR1 SGHRS and CDR2 YFSETQ. CDR3 nucleotides: TGCGCCAGCAGCTTGGGGGCGGGAGTAGGCAATGAGCAGTTCTTC. This gives the protein CASSLGAGVGNEQFF.

This chain links TRBV23-1 with TRBJ1-1; no clear D gene. TRBV23-1 belongs to the ORF category, with a function that is uncertain. This CDR3 region has 11 residues. V was trimmed by 10 bases and J by 8 bases, leaving 14 bases between them. The CDR3 loop reads CAIRPGEEAFF. The CDR3 region has the DNA TGCGCCATCAGGCCTGGGGAAGAAGCTTTCTTT.

The chain is built from TRBV11-2 and TRBJ1-3; 8 positions agree with TRBD1. The CDR3 loop spans 18 amino acids. Germline values: CDR1 SGHAT, CDR2 FQNNGV. V lost 4 bases, J lost 7 bases, and 18 bases stayed unmatched. The CDR3 nucleotides read TGTGCCAGCAGCTCAGAGAGTGGGACAGGCCGCTTTCAGAACACCATATATTTT. This encodes CASSSESGTGRFQNTIYF.

The V call is TRBV7-2, the J call TRBJ2-3; D unclear. Germline assignment: CDR1 SGHTA and CDR2 FQGNSA. The CDR3 is 14 amino acids. Trimming removed 1 base at V and 2 bases at J, with 7 bases between. CDR3 sequence: CASSLGRTTDTQYF. The CDR3 bases are TGTGCCAGCAGCTTAGGCAGAACCACAGATACGCAGTATTTT.

The chain uses TRBV10-3 and TRBJ2-7, with TRBD1 matching over 9 bases. The CDR3 totals 14 residues. Germline V gene data show CDR1 as ENHRY and CDR2 as SYGVKD. With 8 bases clipped from V and 5 bases from J, the junction kept 10 bases outside the gene matches. The CDR3 DNA is TGTGCCATCCTCCCCGGGACAGGGTTCCACGAGCAGTACTTC. Translated: CAILPGTGFHEQYF.

The rearrangement links TRBV7-2 to TRBJ1-1, with a weak D call TRBD1 (6 bases). With 1 base removed from V and 0 bases from J, the gap between germline ends came to 15 bases. CDR1 is SGHTA and CDR2 is FQGNSA in the germline V gene. The CDR3 has 17 amino acids. The CDR3 DNA is TGTGCCAGCAGCTTAGAAGGACAGTTCTTCATGAACACTGAAGCTTTCTTT. Encoded protein: CASSLEGQFFMNTEAFF.

This chain uses TRBV5-8 with TRBJ1-2, with a weak D call TRBD1 (5 bases). Germline V gene lookup returns CDR1 SGHTS and CDR2 YDEGEE. V was trimmed by 5 bases and J by 1 base, leaving 9 bases between them. There are 13 residues in the CDR3. DNA of the CDR3: TGTGCCAGCAGGGCAGGGTTTAACTATGGCTACACCTTC. It specifies CASRAGFNYGYTF.

The chain uses TRBV29-1 and TRBJ2-5; D is perhaps TRBD1 (6 bases). The V and J ends lost 6 bases and 5 bases respectively, with 13 bases between them. The CDR3 contains 12 residues. Germline loops: CDR1 SQVTM, CDR2 ANQGSEA. The CDR3 spells CSVQGLFETQYF. The CDR3 coding sequence is TGCAGCGTACAGGGTTTGTTTGAGACCCAGTACTTC.

This chain connects TRBV9 to TRBJ2-6; unclear D gene. The V gene's germline CDR1 is SGDLS and CDR2 YYNGEE. The CDR3 sequence is 14 residues long. Deletions cut 2 bases from V and 7 bases from J, with 10 bases between. This CDR3 reads CASSVVERANVLTF. The CDR3 coding sequence is TGTGCCAGCAGCGTGGTCGAGAGAGCCAACGTCCTGACTTTC.

J is TRBJ2-2 and V is TRBV18, with 8 bases lining up with TRBD2. V shed 4 bases and J 0 bases; nucleotides not matched to a gene: 1. CDR1 and CDR2 from the germline V gene are KGHSH and LQKENI. The CDR3 extends over 15 amino acids. In DNA, the CDR3 is TGTGCCAGCTCACGAGCGGGAGCGAACACCGGGGAGCTGTTTTTT. Its translation is CASSRAGANTGELFF.

This chain joins TRBV5-1 and TRBJ1-2; D uncertain. Germline V gene data show CDR1 as SGHRS and CDR2 as YFSETQ. V was clipped by 0 bases and J by 2 bases, with 5 bases between them. The CDR3 runs to 13 residues. The CDR3 DNA reads as TGCGCCAGCAGCTTGGAACAGAACTATGGCTACACCTTC. It encodes CASSLEQNYGYTF.

In this sample, this clone turned up once. The CDR3 reads CASRGGSPTDTQYF. The CDR3 nucleotides read TGTGCCAGCAGAGGAGGGAGCCCAACAGATACGCAGTATTTT. V is TRBV2 and J is TRBJ2-3; D possibly corresponds to TRBD2 (6 bases). Trimming took off 6 bases at V and 3 bases at J, with 13 bases between the two ends. Germline CDR1 SNHLY, CDR2 FYNNEI. The CDR3 sequence is 14 residues long.

Turning to this clone: The same CDR3 can be traced to other DNA sequences in this sample. The genes are TRBV5-1 and TRBJ2-3; 8 bases match TRBD1. The CDR3 has 14 residues. V dropped 7 bases and J dropped 0; count of bases not matched to a gene: 4. Germline CDR1 SGHRS, CDR2 YFSETQ. The CDR3 coding sequence is TGCGCCAGCCGGACAGGGCCTAGCACAGATACGCAGTATTTT. Protein: CASRTGPSTDTQYF.

The V gene is TRBV30, the J gene TRBJ2-6; no firm D call. Germline V gene data show CDR1 as GTSNPN and CDR2 as SVGIG (reference sequence). Trimming left V 4 bases short and J 0 bases short, with 4 bases between. The CDR3 spans 13 residues. CDR3 sequence: CAWTPSGANVLTF. The CDR3 bases are TGTGCCTGGACCCCCTCTGGGGCCAACGTCCTGACTTTC.

The V and J genes are TRBV19 and TRBJ1-5; D possibly corresponds to TRBD1 (6 bases). Germline V lookup: CDR1 LNHDA, CDR2 SQIVND (reference sequence). This CDR3 has 14 amino acids. V gave up 6 bases and J gave up 6 bases, with 15 bases separating them. The chain's CDR3 is CASRENRESQPQHF. The CDR3, as DNA: TGTGCCAGTAGGGAGAACAGGGAAAGTCAGCCCCAGCATTTT.

V and J are TRBV5-1 and TRBJ2-5; no clear D. There are 13 residues in the CDR3. Trimming pared 0 bases from V and 4 bases from J, leaving 7 bases between. CDR1 and CDR2 (germline): SGHRS, YFSETQ. This CDR3 is CASSLGPRETQYF. The CDR3 DNA reads TGCGCCAGCAGCTTGGGACCTAGAGAGACCCAGTACTTC.

The chain combines TRBV2 with TRBJ1-1, with a weak D call TRBD1 (5 bases). Trimming took 5 bases from V and 0 from J, leaving 10 bases between them. CDR3 length: 14 amino acids. Germline V gene data show CDR1 as SNHLY and CDR2 as FYNNEI. CDR3 bases: TGTGCCAGCAGTCGACAGATCATGAACACTGAAGCTTTCTTT. As protein: CASSRQIMNTEAFF.

This clone was observed a single time. The chain has TRBV11-1 and TRBJ2-3, with TRBD2 identical over 13 bases. Germline loops: CDR1 SGHAT, CDR2 FQDESV (reference sequence). Unmatched junction bases numbered 7, after V lost 5 bases and J lost 5 bases. The CDR3 runs to 16 residues. The chain's CDR3 is CASSPRTSGRLDTQYF. In DNA, the CDR3 is TGTGCCAGCAGCCCACGGACTAGCGGGAGATTAGATACGCAGTATTTT.